These T cell receptor beta chains were read from a single sample in a study of CD4+ T cells in melanoma. Assay used: immunoSEQ multiplex PCR; TCRdb lists only in-frame clones, some missing. The sample has about 140,000 clones; 80% to 95% are singletons. These receptors were taken from a human donor with melanoma. Both conserved end residues are part of each CDR3. The D gene is left open where the match is weak. Size is stated for part of the rows, as once, few or many counts, or as a class when the clone is expanded.

j_call clone_size v_call d_call cdr3_aa cdr3_nt
TRBJ1-2 NA TRBV6-4 NA CASSPGHTNYGYTF TGTGCCAGTTCACCGGGACACACGAACTATGGCTACACCTTC
TRBJ2-5 NA TRBV28 NA CASSLGGGQGYETQYF TGTGCCAGCAGTTTAGGGGGCGGGCAGGGTTACGAGACCCAGTACTTC
TRBJ2-3 few TRBV9 TRBD1 CASSVQGAGTDTQYF TGTGCCAGCAGCGTACAGGGGGCCGGCACAGATACGCAGTATTTT
TRBJ2-7 NA TRBV10-1 TRBD1 CASSEIGGQGEEQYF TGCGCCAGCAGTGAGATCGGGGGACAGGGAGAAGAGCAGTACTTC
TRBJ1-1 NA TRBV30 NA CAWGGRPEAFF TGTGCCTGGGGAGGTCGGCCTGAAGCTTTCTTT
TRBJ2-5 NA TRBV4-2 TRBD2 CASSRTRTAGVETQYF TGTGCCAGCAGCCGGACCCGGACGGCGGGGGTAGAGACCCAGTACTTC
TRBJ1-5 NA TRBV6-6 NA CASSYGRGGDNQPQHF TGTGCCAGCAGTTACGGTAGGGGAGGGGATAATCAGCCCCAGCATTTT
TRBJ1-2 NA TRBV29-1 TRBD1 CSVEDFRQGAEANYGYTF TGCAGCGTTGAAGATTTTAGGCAGGGGGCTGAGGCGAACTATGGCTACACCTTC
TRBJ2-7 few TRBV18 TRBD1 CASSPRTGGDEQYF TGTGCCAGCTCACCACGGACAGGGGGGGACGAGCAGTACTTC
TRBJ2-3 once TRBV6-1 NA CASSEVGGRGDTQYF TGTGCCAGCAGTGAAGTCGGGGGGCGGGGGGATACGCAGTATTTT
TRBJ1-2 NA TRBV5-5 NA CASSFPARGIDYGYTF TGTGCCAGCAGCTTCCCGGCCCGGGGGATCGACTATGGCTACACCTTC
TRBJ2-1 NA TRBV2 NA CASSEPRVGSEQFF TGTGCCAGCAGTGAACCCAGGGTAGGGAGTGAGCAGTTCTTC
TRBJ2-2 once TRBV18 NA CASSPRVQLSNTGELFF TGTGCCAGCTCACCACGGGTACAGCTTTCGAACACCGGGGAGCTGTTTTTT
TRBJ2-7 NA TRBV6-1 TRBD1 CASSDLGQGGTYEQYF TGTGCCAGCAGTGACCTCGGACAGGGCGGTACCTACGAGCAGTACTTC
TRBJ1-5 NA TRBV25-1 TRBD1 CASSDQGVRSNQPQHF TGTGCCAGCAGTGACCAGGGGGTCCGTAGCAATCAGCCCCAGCATTTT
TRBJ1-6 NA TRBV9 NA CASSVAGEGSGSPLHF TGTGCCAGCAGCGTAGCCGGGGAAGGGTCTGGTTCACCCCTCCACTTT
TRBJ2-7 NA TRBV4-2 NA CASSQASTADSYEQYF TGTGCCAGCAGCCAAGCCTCGACAGCTGATTCCTACGAGCAGTACTTC
TRBJ1-3 NA TRBV19 TRBD1 CASSTDRDSGNTIYF TGTGCCAGTAGCACCGACAGGGACTCTGGAAACACCATATATTTT
TRBJ1-1 once TRBV7-2 TRBD1 CASSVRAGGVGTEAFF TGTGCCAGCAGCGTAAGGGCAGGGGGTGTCGGCACTGAAGCTTTCTTT
TRBJ1-5 NA TRBV7-8 NA CASSHGLRGRQPQHF TGTGCCAGCAGCCACGGACTCAGGGGTCGGCAGCCCCAGCATTTT
TRBJ2-7 once TRBV6-5 NA CASSYSGAYEQYF TGTGCCAGCAGTTACTCGGGGGCCTACGAGCAGTACTTC
TRBJ1-1 NA TRBV2 TRBD1 CASGRTGVNTEAFF TGTGCCAGCGGCCGGACAGGGGTGAACACTGAAGCTTTCTTT
TRBJ1-2 NA TRBV23-1 NA CASAYEDGEAHGYTF TGCGCCAGCGCCTATGAAGACGGAGAGGCTCATGGCTACACCTTC
TRBJ1-1 NA TRBV30 NA CAWSATGTEAFF TGTGCCTGGAGTGCCACAGGAACTGAAGCTTTCTTT
TRBJ1-6 NA TRBV30 NA CAWSVQSTGRSPLHF TGTGCCTGGAGTGTACAATCGACAGGAAGATCACCCCTCCACTTT
TRBJ2-7 NA TRBV5-6 TRBD1 CASSPGQSYEQYF TGTGCCAGCAGCCCGGGACAGTCCTACGAGCAGTACTTC
TRBJ1-4 NA TRBV2 NA CASSALQAGGEKLFF TGTGCCAGCAGTGCACTACAGGCGGGTGGGGAAAAACTGTTTTTT
TRBJ1-2 NA TRBV4-2 TRBD1 CASSKSRDRGYGYTF TGTGCCAGCAGCAAGAGCCGGGACAGGGGCTATGGCTACACCTTC
TRBJ1-2 NA TRBV5-5 TRBD1 CASSPGTEGYGYTF TGTGCCAGCAGCCCCGGGACAGAAGGTTATGGCTACACCTTC
TRBJ1-2 once TRBV30 NA CAWSKVHYGYTF TGTGCCTGGAGTAAAGTGCACTATGGCTACACCTTC
TRBJ2-3 NA TRBV2 NA CASGAGDTQYF TGTGCCAGCGGCGCCGGGGATACGCAGTATTTT
TRBJ2-6 once TRBV30 NA CAWTEGSSGANVLTF TGTGCCTGGACTGAAGGGAGCTCTGGGGCCAACGTCCTGACTTTC
TRBJ2-7 NA TRBV18 TRBD2 CASSGGGPEQYF TGTGCCAGCTCCGGGGGGGGACCCGAGCAGTACTTC
TRBJ1-4 NA TRBV12-5 NA CASGSNFEKLFF TGTGCTAGTGGGAGTAATTTTGAAAAACTGTTTTTT
TRBJ2-5 once TRBV6-5 NA CASSYALQAQETQYF TGTGCCAGCAGTTACGCACTGCAGGCCCAAGAGACCCAGTACTTC
TRBJ1-1 NA TRBV2 NA CASSQGFEAFF TGTGCCAGCAGCCAAGGGTTTGAAGCTTTCTTT
TRBJ2-5 once TRBV5-6 TRBD2 CASSQAPGGRETQYF TGTGCCAGCAGCCAAGCCCCGGGGGGGCGAGAGACCCAGTACTTC
TRBJ2-3 NA TRBV20-1 NA CSAPKWDTQYF TGCAGTGCCCCTAAATGGGATACGCAGTATTTT
TRBJ1-4 NA TRBV18 NA CASSPGTGEKLFF TGTGCCAGCTCACCCGGTACAGGCGAAAAACTGTTTTTT
TRBJ1-2 few TRBV5-1 NA CASSHGQILTNYGYTF TGCGCCAGCAGCCACGGACAGATTTTAACTAACTATGGCTACACCTTC
TRBJ1-1 NA TRBV19 NA CASNMYRSGTEAFF TGTGCCAGTAATATGTACCGGTCGGGCACTGAAGCTTTCTTT
TRBJ2-2 NA TRBV5-1 TRBD2 CASSFLAGSDGELFF TGCGCCAGCAGCTTCCTAGCGGGGTCGGACGGGGAGCTGTTTTTT
TRBJ1-1 few TRBV2 NA CASSAQGLRNTEAFF TGTGCCAGCAGCGCCCAGGGTCTGAGGAACACTGAAGCTTTCTTT
TRBJ2-2 once TRBV7-3 TRBD2 CASSPRGLAGGASGELFF TGTGCCAGCAGCCCAAGGGGACTAGCGGGGGGAGCTTCCGGGGAGCTGTTTTTT